The clone carrying this T cell receptor (beta chain) appeared a few times. This record comes from a study of blood T cell repertoires in COVID-19. CDR3 length: 14 residues. V was pared by 7 bases and J by 2 bases, with 10 bases of the junction left unmatched. Per the germline V gene, CDR1 is SQVTM and CDR2 is ANQGSEA. The table came from immunoSEQ multiplex PCR; TCRdb's copy has only in-frame clones and leaves some out. The profile shows 300,000 to 400,000 clones, roughly 90% of them singletons. The study drew participants aged about 18 to 89 years from approximately 25 US areas. Membership in each cohort depended on participant-reported clinical history. Up to 2 weeks before entering the study, exposed participants had met a COVID-19 case.

Specimen: PBMCs or T cells enriched from blood (not recorded which). This TCR was recovered from a woman in her 30s who had been exposed to COVID-19. The chain has TRBV29-1 and TRBJ1-2; 7 nucleotides align to TRBD1. CDR3 nucleotides: TGCAGCGGAGGCCCCACAGGGGAGAACTATGGCTACACCTTC. Its translation is CSGGPTGENYGYTF.